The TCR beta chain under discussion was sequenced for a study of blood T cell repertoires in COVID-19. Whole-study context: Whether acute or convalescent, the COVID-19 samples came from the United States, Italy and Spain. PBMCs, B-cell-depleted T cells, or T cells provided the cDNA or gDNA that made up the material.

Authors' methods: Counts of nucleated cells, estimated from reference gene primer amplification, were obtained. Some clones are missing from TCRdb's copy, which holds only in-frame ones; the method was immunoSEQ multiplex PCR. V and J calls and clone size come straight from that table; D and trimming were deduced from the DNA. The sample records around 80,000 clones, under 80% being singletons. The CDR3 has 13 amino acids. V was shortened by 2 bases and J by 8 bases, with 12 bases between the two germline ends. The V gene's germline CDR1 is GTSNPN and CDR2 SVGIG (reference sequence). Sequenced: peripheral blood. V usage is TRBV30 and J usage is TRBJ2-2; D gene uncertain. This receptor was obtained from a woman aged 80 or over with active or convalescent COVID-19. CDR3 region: CAWSMSRGGELFF. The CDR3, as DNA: TGTGCCTGGAGTATGTCGCGAGGAGGGGAGCTGTTTTTT.